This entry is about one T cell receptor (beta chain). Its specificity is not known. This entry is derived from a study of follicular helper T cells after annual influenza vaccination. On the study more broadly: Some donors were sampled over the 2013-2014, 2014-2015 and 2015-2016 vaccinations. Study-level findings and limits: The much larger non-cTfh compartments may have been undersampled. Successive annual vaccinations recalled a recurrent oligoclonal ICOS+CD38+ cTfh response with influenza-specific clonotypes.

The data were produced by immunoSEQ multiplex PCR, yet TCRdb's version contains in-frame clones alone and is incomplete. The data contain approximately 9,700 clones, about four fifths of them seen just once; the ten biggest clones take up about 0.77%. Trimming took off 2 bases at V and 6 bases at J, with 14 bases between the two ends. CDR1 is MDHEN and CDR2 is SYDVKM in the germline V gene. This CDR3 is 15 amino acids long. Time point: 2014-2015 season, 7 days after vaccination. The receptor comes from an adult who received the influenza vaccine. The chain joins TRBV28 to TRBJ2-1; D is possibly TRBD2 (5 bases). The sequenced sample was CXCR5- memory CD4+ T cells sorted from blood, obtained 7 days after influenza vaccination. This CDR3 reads CASSLRTSGSNEQFF. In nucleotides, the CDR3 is TGTGCCAGCAGTTTACGGACCAGCGGCAGCAATGAGCAGTTCTTC.